This T cell receptor beta chain was sequenced for a study of a mutant IDH1 vaccine in newly diagnosed glioma. Overall study findings and caveats: Changes in the top peripheral T cell clonotypes seemingly had no bearing on pseudoprogression.

The table came from immunoSEQ multiplex PCR; TCRdb's copy has only in-frame clones and leaves some out. In the table there are 20,000 to 25,000 clones, roughly 92% of which are singletons. Time point indicated: baseline, week 1 (first vaccination visit). Treatment meaning: pre-vaccination baseline after standard-of-care therapy. As to this clone: The antigen is undetermined.

This material consisted of PBMCs, taken from a glioma patient treated with radiotherapy, temozolomide or both. The TCR sequence derives from a man aged 25 to 40 with glioma.

The CDR3 loop is CSVASGLGTDTQYF. In DNA, the CDR3 is TGCAGCGTTGCCTCCGGACTAGGCACAGATACGCAGTATTTT. The chain is built from TRBV29-1 and TRBJ2-3; TRBD2 agrees at 7 bases. Germline V gene data show CDR1 as SQVTM and CDR2 as ANQGSEA. The CDR3 is 14 residues long. The trim removed 4 bases at V and 1 base at J, leaving 5 bases unmatched.